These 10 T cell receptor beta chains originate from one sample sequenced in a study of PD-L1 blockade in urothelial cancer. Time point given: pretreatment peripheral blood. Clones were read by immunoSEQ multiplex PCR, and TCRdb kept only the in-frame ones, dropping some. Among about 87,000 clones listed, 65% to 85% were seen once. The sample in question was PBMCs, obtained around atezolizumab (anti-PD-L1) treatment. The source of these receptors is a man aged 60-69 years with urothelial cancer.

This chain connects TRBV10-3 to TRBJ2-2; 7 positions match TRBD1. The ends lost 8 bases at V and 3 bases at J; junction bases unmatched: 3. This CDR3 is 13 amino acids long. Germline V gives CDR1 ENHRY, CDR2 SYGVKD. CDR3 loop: CAIQGVDTGELFF. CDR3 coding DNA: TGTGCCATCCAGGGGGTGGACACCGGGGAGCTGTTTTTT.

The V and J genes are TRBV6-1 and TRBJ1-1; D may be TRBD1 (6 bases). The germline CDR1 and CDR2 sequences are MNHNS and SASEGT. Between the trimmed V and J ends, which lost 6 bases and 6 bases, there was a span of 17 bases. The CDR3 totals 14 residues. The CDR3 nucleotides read TGTGCCAGCAGGAACAGGGACCGGTGGGCTGAAGCTTTCTTT. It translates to CASRNRDRWAEAFF.

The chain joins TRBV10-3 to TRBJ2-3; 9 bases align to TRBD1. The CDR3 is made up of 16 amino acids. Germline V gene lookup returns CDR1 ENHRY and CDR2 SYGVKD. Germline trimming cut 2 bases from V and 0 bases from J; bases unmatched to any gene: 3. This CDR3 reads CAISEAGTGSTDTQYF. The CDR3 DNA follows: TGTGCCATCAGTGAGGCTGGGACAGGGAGCACAGATACGCAGTATTTT.

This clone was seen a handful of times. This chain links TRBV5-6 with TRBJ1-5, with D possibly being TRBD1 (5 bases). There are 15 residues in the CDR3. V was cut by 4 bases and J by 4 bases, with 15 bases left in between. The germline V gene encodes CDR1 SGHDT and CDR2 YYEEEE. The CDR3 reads CASSVYQGVNQPQHF. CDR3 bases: TGTGCCAGCAGCGTATATCAAGGGGTTAATCAGCCCCAGCATTTT. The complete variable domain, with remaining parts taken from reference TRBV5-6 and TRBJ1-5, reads DAGVTQSPTHLIKTRGQQVTLRCSPKSGHDTVSWYQQALGQGPQFIFQYYEEEERQRGNFPDRFSGHQFPNYSSELNVNALLLGDSALYLCASSVYQGVNQPQHFGDGTRLSIL.

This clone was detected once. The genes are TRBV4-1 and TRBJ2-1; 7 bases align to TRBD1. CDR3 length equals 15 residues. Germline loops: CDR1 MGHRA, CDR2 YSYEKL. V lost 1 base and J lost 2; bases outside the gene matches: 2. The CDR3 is CASSQGQGTYNEQFF. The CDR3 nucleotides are TGCGCCAGCAGCCAAGGACAGGGAACCTACAATGAGCAGTTCTTC.

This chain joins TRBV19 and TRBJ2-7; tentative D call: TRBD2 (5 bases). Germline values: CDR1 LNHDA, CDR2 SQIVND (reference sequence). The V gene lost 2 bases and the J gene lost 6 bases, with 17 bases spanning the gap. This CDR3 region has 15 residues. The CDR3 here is CASSITRGTLGEQYF. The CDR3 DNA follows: TGTGCCAGTAGTATAACCCGGGGAACACTAGGCGAGCAGTACTTC.

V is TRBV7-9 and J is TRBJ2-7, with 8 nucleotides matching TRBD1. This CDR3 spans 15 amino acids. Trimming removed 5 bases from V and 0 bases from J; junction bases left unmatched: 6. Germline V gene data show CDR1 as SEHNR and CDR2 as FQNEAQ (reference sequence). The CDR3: CASSKIDRGSYEQYF. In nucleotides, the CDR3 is TGTGCCAGCAGCAAAATAGACAGGGGCTCCTACGAGCAGTACTTC.

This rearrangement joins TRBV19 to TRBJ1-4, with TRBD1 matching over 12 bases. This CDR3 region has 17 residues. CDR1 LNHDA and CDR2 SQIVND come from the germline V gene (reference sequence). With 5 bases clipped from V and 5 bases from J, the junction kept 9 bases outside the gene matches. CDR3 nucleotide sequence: TGTGCCAGTAGTCCCGGGACAGGGGGCGTCCAAAATGAAAAACTGTTTTTT. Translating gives CASSPGTGGVQNEKLFF.

CDR3 in amino acids: CASSGQGSPGANVLTF. The CDR3 region has the DNA TGTGCCAGCAGTGGACAGGGATCCCCTGGGGCCAACGTCCTGACTTTC. The rearrangement joins TRBV28 to TRBJ2-6; 8 bases are a match to TRBD1. Germline loops: CDR1 MDHEN, CDR2 SYDVKM. This CDR3 has 16 amino acids. J lost 2 bases, V lost 5 bases, and 5 bases had no gene match.

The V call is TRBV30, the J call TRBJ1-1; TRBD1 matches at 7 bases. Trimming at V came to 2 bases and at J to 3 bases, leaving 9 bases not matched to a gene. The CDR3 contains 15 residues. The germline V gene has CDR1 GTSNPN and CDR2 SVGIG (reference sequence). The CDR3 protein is CAWSFRQGGHTEAFF. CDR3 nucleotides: TGTGCCTGGAGTTTTAGACAGGGCGGTCACACTGAAGCTTTCTTT.